The entry below describes one T cell receptor (beta chain). Its binding antigen is unknown. Base-call qualities are not available, and no considerably larger clone is one nucleotide away. The sample's time point label, in plain terms: approximately eleven months on ibrutinib. Approximately 2 micrograms of genomic DNA were extracted from cryopreserved PBMCs for TCR beta library preparation. Longitudinal blood samples from CLL patients on ibrutinib monotherapy underwent high-throughput TCR beta sequencing. Patients were enrolled in a phase 2 open-label single-center ibrutinib monotherapy trial. CDR3 length: 16 amino acids, cysteine to phenylalanine. The read is trimmed to its CDR3 DNA, 48 bases read in frame from base 1. V is pruned by 2 bases and J by 6 bases, leaving 9 bases of the junction without a gene match. CDR1 MDHEN and CDR2 SYDVKM are derived from the germline V gene. This sample is drawn from a study of cytotoxic CD8 clonotypes in ibrutinib-treated CLL (dated by TCRdb to the early 2020s). In terms of the full investigation: The cohort had about ten relapsed/refractory and roughly 15 treatment-naive patients; fewer than 18 were IGHV unmutated. Responses were partial in roughly 24 patients and complete in 2; after median approximately 67 months follow-up, roughly 14 stayed in remission and about twelve progressed. Response samples were obtained after a median of 12 months of treatment, with a range of about 6 to 36 months. Samples averaged approximately 260,000 productive templates and just under 95,000 productive rearrangements. Longitudinal samples were obtainable from about 30% of the roughly 90 participants in the trial. Cryopreserved peripheral blood mononuclear cells were collected at three points: before therapy, at response, and at either sustained remission or disease progression. Patients were still on ibrutinib when every remission and progressive disease sample was collected.

The full study reports these points: Sustained-remission and progressing patients did not have matched sampling times, and lymph node repertoires were not examined. An increase in clonality was observed at ibrutinib response, with clonality remaining stable during sustained remission and falling back toward baseline at progression. Public clonotypes were found to be uncommon and were observed to contract or remain stable during treatment; the increase in clonality was shown to reflect expansion of private clonotypes at ibrutinib response. Baseline clonality exceeded that of age-matched healthy donors and correlated strongly with circulating CD8+ T-cell counts.

The goal of deep resolution MiSeq sequencing was a depth between 1 in 1 million and 1 in 200,000 T cells, and coverage averaged 10x per clonotype. TCR beta libraries were generated with the immunoSEQ hsTCRB Kit. As for how the authors treated the data: The data were analyzed with ImmunoSEQ Analyzer and ImmunoSEQ Data Assistant, and V, D and J gene assignments followed IMGT definitions. Clonality was computed as one minus normalized Shannon entropy of productive rearrangement frequencies, ranging from 0 to 1. Public clonotype analysis was restricted to overrepresented clonotypes comprising at least 0.05% of each patient's repertoire. Repertoires from 10 to 15 age-matched healthy donors in immuneACCESS were used as clonality controls. The source is immuneACCESS, and TCRdb retained only in-frame sequences with V and J called. Part of the clones is not carried over; for the studies checked, unresolved V genes explain less than half of this, and the remainder is unexplained. Clone size and V and J calls were adopted from that table, with D and trimming inferred from the DNA. The sample table contains some 140,000 clones; only one count was recorded for 85% to 95% of them. The ten largest clones capture under 14% of the sample.

The TCR comes from a human donor with chronic lymphocytic leukemia. This chain joins TRBV28 to TRBJ2-1; 8 junctional bases match TRBD2. The sequenced sample was PBMCs, obtained after 12 months of ibrutinib treatment. The bases are TGTGCCAGCAGTTTAATGGGACTAGGGGATTTCAATGAGCAGTTCTTC. The resulting protein is CASSLMGLGDFNEQFF.